The 10 T cell receptor beta chains reported below all come from one sample, sequenced in a study of OX40 agonist ivuxolimab in advanced cancers. Profiling relied on immunoSEQ multiplex PCR, and the TCRdb table lists in-frame clones only, not all of them. This repertoire shows 65,000 to 90,000 clones, approximately 86% found once; its top ten account for 0.65% to 0.95%. The specimen was CD4+ or CD8+ T cells sorted from blood, collected in a trial of the OX40 agonist ivuxolimab. The source of these receptors is an adult with an advanced solid tumor such as melanoma, head and neck, liver or kidney cancer.

This chain's CDR3 is CASSIQGFGSYEQYF. CDR3 in DNA: TGTGCCAGCAGTATACAGGGTTTTGGCTCCTACGAGCAGTACTTC. The V call is TRBV28, the J call TRBJ2-7, with a weak D call TRBD1 (6 bases). The CDR3 covers 15 residues. CDR1 MDHEN and CDR2 SYDVKM come from the germline V gene. V was cut by 5 bases and J by 0 bases, with 14 bases left in between.

There are a few counts of this clone. The chain uses TRBV2 and TRBJ2-2; D may match TRBD1 or TRBD2 (5 bases each). Trimming took 9 bases from V and 0 from J, leaving 11 bases between them. Germline V lookup: CDR1 SNHLY, CDR2 FYNNEI. CDR3 length: 14 residues. The CDR3 nucleotides are TGTGCCAGTTCCGGGACCTCGAACACCGGGGAGCTGTTTTTT. Translating it yields CASSGTSNTGELFF.

The chain is built from TRBV9 and TRBJ2-2; D gene uncertain. V was trimmed by 3 bases and J by 4 bases, leaving 7 bases between them. Germline V CDR1 and CDR2: SGDLS, YYNGEE. The length of the CDR3 is 13 residues. The CDR3, as DNA: TGTGCCAGCAGCGCCGCTAGCACCGGGGAGCTGTTTTTT. Translation: CASSAASTGELFF.

The count of this clone is one. The rearrangement uses TRBV9 and TRBJ1-2; D is uncertain. CDR1 and CDR2 (germline): SGDLS, YYNGEE. V shed 0 bases and J shed 1 base, with 19 bases lying between them. CDR3 length: 18 amino acids. The CDR3 coding sequence is TGTGCCAGCAGCGTAGGCGGAGGGTCTTTCACAAATAACTATGGCTACACCTTC. This sequence encodes CASSVGGGSFTNNYGYTF.

This clone turned up a few times. V and J are TRBV7-8 and TRBJ1-2; 9 nucleotides line up with TRBD1. CDR3 size: 15 residues. CDR1 SGHVS and CDR2 FQNEAQ come from the germline V gene. Germline trimming cut 5 bases from V and 2 bases from J; bases unmatched to any gene: 6. The CDR3, as DNA: TGTGCCAGCAGCACCCGACAGGGGGTAAACTATGGCTACACCTTC. Its protein is CASSTRQGVNYGYTF.

This clone was detected once. The chain has TRBV29-1 and TRBJ2-1, with 8 positions matching TRBD2. Germline CDR1 and CDR2: SQVTM and ANQGSEA. The CDR3 has 15 residues. Trimming at V came to 7 bases and at J to 5 bases, leaving 13 bases not matched to a gene. CDR3 DNA sequence: TGCAGCGCACGCCTCAGGAGCGGGGGAGACAATGAGCAGTTCTTC. Amino acid sequence: CSARLRSGGDNEQFF.

The chain employs TRBV29-1 and TRBJ1-1, with D unresolved. V was shortened by 2 bases and J by 5 bases, with 6 bases between the two germline ends. This CDR3 has 11 amino acids. Germline assignment: CDR1 SQVTM and CDR2 ANQGSEA. The CDR3 DNA sequence: TGCAGCGTTGAACGAGAAACTGAAGCTTTCTTT. Its protein product is CSVERETEAFF.

The rearrangement links TRBV29-1 to TRBJ1-2; D unclear. Trimming stripped 5 bases from V and 8 bases from J, with 18 bases between. There are 13 residues in the CDR3. The germline V gene has CDR1 SQVTM and CDR2 ANQGSEA. CDR3 DNA: TGCAGCGTTCCTTTCCCTGGTGAGGGAGGCTACACCTTC. Translated: CSVPFPGEGGYTF. Full variable domain (missing parts from reference TRBV29-1 and TRBJ1-2): SAVISQKPSRDICQRGTSLTIQCQVDSQVTMMFWYRQQPGQSLTLIATANQGSEATYESGFVIDKFPISRPNLTFSTLTVSNMSPEDSSIYLCSVPFPGEGGYTFGSGTRLTVV.

This chain joins TRBV7-2 and TRBJ1-1, with 8 positions matching TRBD1. V gave up 7 bases and J gave up 5 bases; unmatched junction bases: 15. Germline assignment: CDR1 SGHTA and CDR2 FQGNSA. The CDR3 is 16 residues long. The CDR3: CASTVRRDRLRTEAFF. DNA of the CDR3: TGTGCCAGCACAGTCCGTCGGGACAGGCTAAGAACTGAAGCTTTCTTT.

The chain has TRBV11-3 and TRBJ2-2, with D uncertain. From germline, CDR1 is SGHNT and CDR2 YENEEA. Trimming stripped 2 bases from V and 5 bases from J, with 0 bases between. This CDR3 is 11 amino acids long. The CDR3 sequence: CASSLTGELFF. CDR3 nucleotides: TGTGCCAGCAGCTTAACCGGGGAGCTGTTTTTT.